Shown below are 20 T cell receptor beta chains from a single sample sequenced in a study of regulatory T cells in long-lasting Graves disease. This sample's time point: persistent/refractory GD, antithyroid drugs over 5 years with positive TRAb. Researchers made the TCR library from RNA that was extracted from PBMCs. Building of the TCR beta libraries involved iRepertoire HTBI primers and Arm-PCR of CDR3 regions. Using its own MiXCR run on the multiplex PCR reads, TCRdb lists one record per CDR3 protein. The sample has about 290,000 distinct CDR3 sequences, around 20% seen once; the top ten hold 56%. The sequencing used peripheral blood mononuclear cells (PBMCs), collected when the disease was refractory, from a patient treated with antithyroid drugs. The receptor set was obtained from a female donor with Graves disease.

The chain has TRBV3-1 and TRBJ1-3; D is unclear. The CDR3 runs to 12 residues. Germline CDR1 reads LGHDT; CDR2 reads YNNKEL (reference sequence). V was trimmed by 4 bases and J by 6 bases, leaving 7 bases between them. CDR3 nucleotides: TGTGCCAGCAGCCCCCAAATAAACACCATATATTTT. Residues: CASSPQINTIYF. Based on the CDR3 plus reference TRBV3-1 and TRBJ1-3, the full variable domain is DTAVSQTPKYLVTQMGNDKSIKCEQNLGHDTMYWYKQDSKKFLKIMFSYNNKELIINETVPNRFSPKSPDKAHLNLHINSLELGDSAVYFCASSPQINTIYFGEGSWLTVV.

The genes are TRBV5-1 and TRBJ1-1; no firm D call. CDR3 size: 14 residues. V lost 0 bases, J lost 6 bases, and 12 bases lay in between. The germline gives CDR1 SGHRS, CDR2 YFSETQ. The DNA for the CDR3 is TGCGCCAGCAGCTTGGGAGGTCAACTCGCTGAAGCTTTCTTT. Protein sequence: CASSLGGQLAEAFF.

The rearrangement joins TRBV29-1 to TRBJ2-2; D might be TRBD1 (6 bases). Trimming left V 7 bases short and J 1 base short, with 13 bases between. Germline V CDR1 and CDR2: SQVTM, ANQGSEA. The CDR3 is 14 residues long. This CDR3 reads CSARGSGNTGELFF. For the CDR3, the DNA is TGCAGCGCTAGGGGGTCAGGGAACACCGGGGAGCTGTTTTTT.

This clonotype has more than one count but fewer than ten. The rearrangement links TRBV7-2 to TRBJ1-4, with D maybe TRBD1 (5 bases). Deletions cut 5 bases from V and 5 bases from J, with 15 bases between. Germline V gene lookup returns CDR1 SGHTA and CDR2 FQGNSA. The length of the CDR3 is 15 residues. This CDR3 reads CASSLSGLENEKLFF. The CDR3 DNA sequence: TGTGCCAGCAGCCTGTCAGGGTTGGAGAATGAAAAACTGTTTTTT.

This clonotype was detected only a few times. V and J are TRBV20-1 and TRBJ2-1, with a tentative D call TRBD1 (5 bases). The germline V gene encodes CDR1 DFQATT and CDR2 SNEGSKA (reference sequence). V was cut by 2 bases and J by 0 bases, with 32 bases left in between. The CDR3 spans 22 residues. The CDR3 is CSARYYLGAVEVDRSSYNEQFF. The CDR3 region has the DNA TGCAGTGCTAGATACTACTTAGGGGCGGTCGAGGTGGATAGAAGCTCCTACAATGAGCAGTTCTTC.

This clonotype was recorded at least ten times. The chain uses TRBV9 and TRBJ2-5, with a possible D match to TRBD1 (5 bases). The CDR3 has 15 residues. Trimming took off 3 bases at V and 5 bases at J, with 17 bases between the two ends. Germline V gives CDR1 SGDLS, CDR2 YYNGEE. CDR3 nucleotides: TGTGCCAGCAGCGGTCGACAGACGCTCGGGGAGACCCAGTACTTC. Translation gives CASSGRQTLGETQYF. Full variable domain (rest looked up from reference TRBV9 and TRBJ2-5): DSGVTQTPKHLITATGQRVTLRCSPRSGDLSVYWYQQSLDQGLQFLIQYYNGEERAKGNILERFSAQQFPDLHSELNLSSLELGDSALYFCASSGRQTLGETQYFGPGTRLLVL.

The chain combines TRBV30 with TRBJ2-7; the D is unclear. Trimming stripped 0 bases from V and 4 bases from J, with 16 bases between. The CDR3 spans 15 residues. Germline-derived CDR1 and CDR2 are GTSNPN and SVGIG (reference sequence). The chain's CDR3 is CAWSVPYGRVYEQYF. The CDR3 coding sequence is TGTGCCTGGAGTGTACCCTACGGTAGGGTGTACGAGCAGTACTTC.

This clonotype was seen many times. The rearrangement links TRBV11-2 to TRBJ1-6; D not certain. The V gene lost 6 bases and the J gene lost 5 bases, with 11 bases spanning the gap. Germline CDR1 SGHAT, CDR2 FQNNGV. CDR3 length: 14 amino acids. CDR3: CASSYSGDNSPLHF. The CDR3 region has the DNA TGTGCCAGCAGTTACAGTGGGGATAATTCACCCCTCCACTTT. The full variable domain, in which reference TRBV11-2 and TRBJ1-6 provide the parts outside the CDR3, is EAGVAQSPRYKIIEKRQSVAFWCNPISGHATLYWYQQILGQGPKLLIQFQNNGVVDDSQLPKDRFSAERLKGVDSTLKIQPAKLEDSAVYLCASSYSGDNSPLHFGNGTRLTVT.

The chain recombines TRBV6-2 or TRBV6-3 with TRBJ1-5; D is perhaps TRBD1 (6 bases). V was clipped by 3 bases and J by 2 bases, with 32 bases between them. From germline, CDR1 is MNHEY and CDR2 SVGEGT. The CDR3 is 22 residues long. The CDR3 DNA reads as TGTGCCAGCAGTTATCACCAGATAACCAAAACAGGGATTTACGATGGCAATCAGCCCCAGCATTTT. Its translation: CASSYHQITKTGIYDGNQPQHF.

The rearrangement joins TRBV27 to TRBJ2-1, with 7 positions matching TRBD2. The germline V gene has CDR1 MNHEY and CDR2 SMNVEV (reference sequence). V lost 5 bases and J lost 0; bases outside the gene matches: 10. The CDR3 totals 17 residues. CDR3 loop: CASSPPWREFSYNEQFF. The CDR3 bases are TGTGCCAGCAGTCCCCCCTGGCGGGAGTTCTCCTACAATGAGCAGTTCTTC.

This chain connects TRBV30 to TRBJ1-3; the D is unclear. Germline V gene sequence: CDR1 GTSNPN, CDR2 SVGIG (reference sequence). The V gene lost 1 base and the J gene lost 2 bases, with 9 bases spanning the gap. The CDR3 sequence is 14 residues long. In DNA, the CDR3 is TGTGCCTGGAGTGGAGGGCCTGCTGGAAACACCATATATTTT. Protein product: CAWSGGPAGNTIYF.

This clonotype was seen more than once but under ten times. CDR3 in amino acids: CASSYSSLAGVYEQYF. The CDR3 nucleotides are TGTGCCAGCAGTTACTCGTCACTAGCGGGAGTTTACGAGCAGTACTTC. The chain carries TRBV6-5 and TRBJ2-7; TRBD2 agrees at 11 bases. The CDR3 is 16 amino acids. Unmatched junction bases numbered 5, after V lost 0 bases and J lost 4 bases. Germline loops: CDR1 MNHEY, CDR2 SVGAGI.

This clonotype has a single count. CDR3 region: CASSVPGTGVQPQHF. As DNA, the CDR3 is TGTGCCAGCAGCGTACCCGGGACAGGGGTCCAGCCCCAGCATTTT. The chain couples TRBV7-2 to TRBJ1-5; 10 bases align to TRBD1. Germline assignment: CDR1 SGHTA and CDR2 FQGNSA. CDR3 length equals 15 residues. J was trimmed by 7 bases and V by 5 bases; bases with no gene match: 8.

This clonotype has a handful of counts. The chain is built from TRBV6-5 and TRBJ2-2; D is perhaps TRBD2 (5 bases). Trimming removed 4 bases at V and 4 bases at J, with 10 bases between. There are 14 residues in the CDR3. In germline, CDR1 is MNHEY, CDR2 SVGAGI. Written as DNA, the CDR3 is TGTGCCAGCAGTTCTACGGGGATCACCGGGGAGCTGTTTTTT. Protein: CASSSTGITGELFF.

In this sample, this clonotype turned up a few times. The V and J genes are TRBV6-6 and TRBJ1-1; no firm D call. In germline, CDR1 is MNHNY, CDR2 SVGAGI (reference sequence). The CDR3 runs to 17 residues. Trimming took off 0 bases at V and 4 bases at J, with 18 bases between the two ends. The CDR3 coding sequence is TGTGCCAGCAGTTACTCGGATGGCGGAGGGTCGGGCACTGAAGCTTTCTTT. Protein product: CASSYSDGGGSGTEAFF.

This clonotype has a count of ten or more. The V call is TRBV10-3, the J call TRBJ1-2; D gene unclear. This CDR3 has 13 amino acids. Trimming left V 8 bases short and J 7 bases short, with 17 bases between. CDR1 is ENHRY, CDR2 SYGVKD, per germline. The CDR3 here is CAIAKNPELGYTF. The CDR3 nucleotides are TGTGCCATCGCTAAGAATCCTGAACTTGGCTACACCTTC.

This clonotype occurred many times. The V call is TRBV7-2, the J call TRBJ2-7; D gene uncertain. Germline CDR1 and CDR2: SGHTA and FQGNSA. V was cut by 3 bases and J by 3 bases, with 9 bases left in between. This CDR3 comprises 13 residues. CDR3 amino acids: CASSFRVDYEQYF. In nucleotides, the CDR3 is TGTGCCAGCAGCTTTAGGGTGGACTACGAGCAGTACTTC.

The chain links TRBV7-9 to TRBJ2-2; perhaps TRBD2 as D (5 bases). This CDR3 is built from 17 residues. Deletions cut 5 bases from V and 0 bases from J, with 16 bases between. Germline-derived CDR1 and CDR2 are SEHNR and FQNEAQ (reference sequence). CDR3 bases: TGTGCCAGCAGCCCGAAGCGGATGTTCGCGAACACCGGGGAGCTGTTTTTT. Its protein is CASSPKRMFANTGELFF.

This clonotype was recorded a few times. This chain links TRBV20-1 with TRBJ2-3, with 7 nucleotides matching TRBD2. Trimming removed 3 bases from V and 2 bases from J; junction bases left unmatched: 11. The CDR3 consists of 16 residues. Germline loops: CDR1 DFQATT, CDR2 SNEGSKA (reference sequence). The CDR3 bases are TGCAGTGCTAGCGATACTAGCGCCATATACACAGATACGCAGTATTTT. Its translation is CSASDTSAIYTDTQYF.

There are a few counts of this clonotype. The chain employs TRBV5-4 and TRBJ2-2; 8 bases agree with TRBD1. Trimming cost V 4 bases and J 3 bases; bases outside gene matches: 11. This CDR3 is built from 17 residues. Germline V gene lookup returns CDR1 SGHNT and CDR2 YYREEE (reference sequence). The CDR3 nucleotides are TGTGCCAGCAGCCCGGGGGTCAGGGGGCGGGACACCGGGGAGCTGTTTTTT. Its protein product is CASSPGVRGRDTGELFF. Full variable domain (rest looked up from reference TRBV5-4 and TRBJ2-2): ETGVTQSPTHLIKTRGQQVTLRCSSQSGHNTVSWYQQALGQGPQFIFQYYREEENGRGNFPPRFSGLQFPNYSSELNVNALELDDSALYLCASSPGVRGRDTGELFFGEGSRLTVL.